This T cell receptor (beta chain) was captured in a study of regulatory T cells in long-lasting Graves disease. For the study at large: With positive TSH receptor antibodies and over 5 years of antithyroid drugs, Graves' disease was considered persistent. Study findings and constraints: Persistent Graves' patients showed reduced TCR diversity versus newly diagnosed patients. Possibly, too few samples lowered accuracy.

This CDR3 spans 14 amino acids. Germline values: CDR1 MNHEY, CDR2 SMNVEV (reference sequence). The ends lost 4 bases at V and 2 bases at J; junction bases unmatched: 0. Arm-PCR with iRepertoire HTBI primers amplified the CDR3 regions for these TCR beta libraries. Original processing methods: Sequenced samples collectively carried about 62 TRBV and around 15 TRBJ segments. TCRdb re-called the multiplex PCR reads through MiXCR, storing one row per CDR3 protein. Here the V and J calls rest on TCRdb's processing, not on the authors' analysis. This sample has around 450,000 distinct CDR3 sequences, with 20% to 25% found just once. The sample's time point: persistent/refractory GD, antithyroid drugs over 5 years with positive TRAb. The TCR library used RNA extracted from PBMCs. This clonotype was detected many times. As yet, its antigen is unknown.

This sample comprised peripheral blood mononuclear cells (PBMCs), obtained when the disease was refractory, from a patient treated with antithyroid drugs. The chain carries TRBV27 and TRBJ1-2, with 11 bases fitting TRBD1. The origin of this receptor is a female donor with Graves disease. In DNA, the CDR3 is TGTGCCAGCAGTTGGACAGGGGGCAACTATGGCTACACCTTC. It specifies CASSWTGGNYGYTF.